Following are 6 T cell receptor beta chains from one sample sequenced in a study of Ad26.COV2.S vaccination and SARS-CoV-2 variants (dated by TCRdb to 2020 to 2022). Receptor amplification or capture employed the immunoSEQ multiplex PCR assay. In TCRdb, the immuneACCESS table is reduced to in-frame sequences with V and J assigned. These tables do not hold every clone; where another copy was compared, an unresolved V gene accounts for under half, and the others remain unexplained. The sample table shows 400,000 to 450,000 clones, and more than 80% are seen once. 12% of the sample lies in the top ten. The label giving this sample's treatment or condition can be read as: some 19 received Ad26.COV2.S at low or high dose, single or two shots; 5 received placebo; per-sample allocation not given. Repertoires of vaccine and placebo recipients were sequenced from samples taken on day 63 after the first injection.

Sample: peripheral blood, taken in a trial of Ad26.COV2.S vaccine versus placebo. Receptors were obtained from a person aged 18-65 years who received the Ad26.COV2.S COVID-19 vaccine or a placebo.

J is TRBJ1-1 and V is TRBV6-1; tentatively, D is TRBD1 (5 bases). Trimming pared 0 bases from V and 8 bases from J, leaving 16 bases between. This CDR3 contains 15 residues. CDR1 is MNHNS and CDR2 is SASEGT in the germline V gene. CDR3 sequence: CASSEAGQGLFEAFF. The DNA for the CDR3 is TGTGCCAGCAGTGAAGCGGGCCAGGGATTATTCGAAGCTTTCTTT.

This rearrangement joins TRBV27 to TRBJ2-5, with 13 bases matching TRBD2. The CDR3 is made up of 18 amino acids. Germline lookup yields CDR1 MNHEY and CDR2 SMNVEV (reference sequence). The V and J ends lost 3 bases and 0 bases, in that order; junction bases with no gene match: 7. The CDR3 nucleotides read TGTGCCAGCAGTTTCCTGGGACTAGCGGGGCCGAACCAAGAGACCCAGTACTTC. Translation: CASSFLGLAGPNQETQYF.

The V and J genes are TRBV5-4 and TRBJ1-2, with 7 bases matching TRBD1. Germline V gene sequence: CDR1 SGHNT, CDR2 YYREEE (reference sequence). The CDR3 totals 14 residues. Trimming at V came to 0 bases and at J to 2 bases, leaving 1 base not matched to a gene. The CDR3 here is CASSLAGQNYGYTF. The CDR3 DNA follows: TGTGCCAGCAGCTTGGCGGGACAGAACTATGGCTACACCTTC.

V usage is TRBV9 and J usage is TRBJ2-3; TRBD2 matches at 7 bases. Unmatched junction bases numbered 5, after V lost 0 bases and J lost 1 base. Germline V lookup: CDR1 SGDLS, CDR2 YYNGEE. CDR3 length: 16 residues. The CDR3 loop reads CASSVGGSPGTDTQYF. As DNA, the CDR3 is TGTGCCAGCAGCGTAGGCGGGAGTCCGGGCACAGATACGCAGTATTTT.

The gene calls are TRBV5-1 and TRBJ2-7; 8 positions match TRBD2. Looked up from germline, CDR1 is SGHRS and CDR2 is YFSETQ. Unmatched junction bases numbered 8, after V lost 4 bases and J lost 2 bases. CDR3 length equals 15 residues. Here the CDR3 DNA reads TGCGCCAGCAGCCCGCCCCGGGAGGGGACCTACGAGCAGTACTTC. This sequence encodes CASSPPREGTYEQYF.

The chain has TRBV5-1 and TRBJ1-3; D remains ambiguous. This CDR3 spans 13 amino acids. Trimming shortened V by 9 bases and J by 0 bases, and 10 bases separated the two germline ends. The germline V gene has CDR1 SGHRS and CDR2 YFSETQ. CDR3 in DNA: TGCGCCACCAGACCTAGCTCTGGAAACACCATATATTTT. Residues: CATRPSSGNTIYF.